A selection of T cell receptor beta chains follows, all from one sample in a study of CD8+ T cells in alopecia areata. Clones were sequenced by immunoSEQ multiplex PCR, and TCRdb holds only the in-frame ones, with some missing. The data contain about 110,000 clones, 45% to 70% of them singletons. Input material: CD8+ T cells sorted from blood. The receptors originated from a human donor in good health. CDR3s include the opening cysteine and the closing phenylalanine or tryptophan. The D gene is left open where the match is weak. Expanded clones are given a class, and other clones once, few, many or no size at all.

V gene,J gene,D gene,clone size,CDR3 DNA,CDR3 protein
TRBV2,TRBJ1-6,TRBD1,.,TGTGCCAGCAGTGCTCGACAGGGGGTAACCTATAATTCACCCCTCCACTTT,CASSARQGVTYNSPLHF
TRBV7-9,TRBJ2-3,.,many,TGTGCCAGCAGCTCGACAGGCCCTAGGGGAGATACGCAGTATTTT,CASSSTGPRGDTQYF
TRBV6-5,TRBJ1-2,TRBD1,.,TGTGCCAGCAGCCACAGGGGAGGGGGATACTATGGCTACACCTTC,CASSHRGGGYYGYTF
TRBV28,TRBJ1-6,.,.,TGTGCCAGCAGTTTCTTGGGACACATCTATAATTCACCCCTCCACTTT,CASSFLGHIYNSPLHF
TRBV6-6,TRBJ1-1,.,.,TGTGCCAGCAGTTATCCGACAGGGAACACTGAAGCTTTCTTT,CASSYPTGNTEAFF
TRBV5-6,TRBJ2-7,.,.,TGTGCCAGCAGCTTGCCGAGCGAAAACTACGAGCAGTACTTC,CASSLPSENYEQYF
TRBV4-1,TRBJ2-7,TRBD1,.,TGCGCCAGCAGCTTAAGACAGGGGGCGTTTACCTACGAGCAGTACTTC,CASSLRQGAFTYEQYF
TRBV7-9,TRBJ2-7,.,.,TGTGCCAGCAGCTCCCCGGGCCCCGAGCAGTACTTC,CASSSPGPEQYF
TRBV23-1,TRBJ1-1,.,few,TGCGCCAGCAGTCAATCGAGGTCCGACGGGGTGGGCACTGAAGCTTTCTTT,CASSQSRSDGVGTEAFF
TRBV19,TRBJ1-5,.,.,TGTGCCAGTAGTATTGGGTCCTTTCGGGCCAGATCCAATCAGCCCCAGCATTTT,CASSIGSFRARSNQPQHF
TRBV2,TRBJ2-5,.,.,TGTGCCAGCAGTGATCCCCCAGGGGCTGAGACCCAGTACTTC,CASSDPPGAETQYF
TRBV7-2,TRBJ2-7,.,.,TGTGCCAGCAGCCTATCCTACGAGCAGTACTTC,CASSLSYEQYF
TRBV7-8,TRBJ2-7,TRBD1,.,TGTGCCAGCAGCTTATCCGGGACAGGAGCCTACGAGCAGTACTTC,CASSLSGTGAYEQYF
TRBV13,TRBJ2-3,TRBD2,.,TGTGCCAGCAGCCCGACCGGGACTAGGGGCTCAGATACGCAGTATTTT,CASSPTGTRGSDTQYF
TRBV7-9,TRBJ2-7,TRBD1,.,TGTGCCAGCAGCCCCTCCCTGGGGACAGCCTCCTACGAGCAGTACTTC,CASSPSLGTASYEQYF
TRBV4-1,TRBJ2-2,.,.,TGCGCCAGCAGCCCCCCCACCGGGGAGCTGTTTTTT,CASSPPTGELFF
TRBV6-5,TRBJ1-6,TRBD1,.,TGTGCCAGCAGAACTTCGACAGGGACGGATTCACCCCTCCACTTT,CASRTSTGTDSPLHF
TRBV7-9,TRBJ2-7,.,.,TGTGCCAGCAGCTCCGGACCACGACCGTTTGAGGACGAGCAGTACTTC,CASSSGPRPFEDEQYF
TRBV29-1,TRBJ1-1,.,.,TGCAGCGCCGTAGTGGCCACTGAAGCTTTCTTT,CSAVVATEAFF
TRBV6-1,TRBJ2-7,.,once,TGTGCCAGCAGCGAAGCATCGACCCACTACGAGCAGTACTTC,CASSEASTHYEQYF
TRBV7-9,TRBJ2-7,.,once,TGTGCCAGCAGCGAGACAGGATCCTACGAGCAGTACTTC,CASSETGSYEQYF
TRBV4-2,TRBJ2-2,.,.,TGTGCCAGCAGCCAATCGAGGCCTCTGGCCGGGGAGCTGTTTTTT,CASSQSRPLAGELFF
TRBV7-9,TRBJ2-5,.,.,TGTGCCAGCAGCCCGGACAAGTACCAAGAGACCCAGTACTTC,CASSPDKYQETQYF
TRBV4-3,TRBJ1-1,TRBD1,.,TGCGCCAGCAGCCAAGATCGGGCAGGGGGCGTAACTGAAGCTTTCTTT,CASSQDRAGGVTEAFF
TRBV7-6,TRBJ2-1,TRBD1,.,TGTGCCAGCAGCCCGGGACAGGGGGATTACAATGAGCAGTTCTTC,CASSPGQGDYNEQFF
TRBV19,TRBJ2-7,.,few,TGTGCCAGTAGTATCCACCCGGGACACACCTACGAGCAGTACTTC,CASSIHPGHTYEQYF
TRBV13,TRBJ1-1,TRBD1,.,TGTGCCAGCACCGAAGGACAGGGGGCGTTTTTCACTGAAGCTTTCTTT,CASTEGQGAFFTEAFF
TRBV4-2,TRBJ2-3,.,few,TGTGCCAGCAGCCTCCATCCACACCGCACAGATACGCAGTATTTT,CASSLHPHRTDTQYF
TRBV5-1,TRBJ1-2,TRBD1,few,TGCGCCAGCAGCTTGCTGGGACAGACACCTAACTATGGCTACACCTTC,CASSLLGQTPNYGYTF
TRBV4-1,TRBJ1-5,.,few,TGCGCCAGCAGCCAAGAGCAGGGCAATCAGCCCCAGCATTTT,CASSQEQGNQPQHF
TRBV5-6,TRBJ2-5,TRBD1,.,TGTGCCAGCAGCTTCGGGACAGGACAAGAGACCCAGTACTTC,CASSFGTGQETQYF
TRBV5-6,TRBJ2-5,TRBD1,.,TGTGCCACAAGACAGGGCAGGCAGACCCAGTACTTC,CATRQGRQTQYF
TRBV9,TRBJ2-5,TRBD2,.,TGTGCCAGCAGCCTTACGGGGACTAGCGGGGTCGCGGAGACCCAGTACTTC,CASSLTGTSGVAETQYF
TRBV15,TRBJ2-1,TRBD1,.,TGTGCCACCAGCAGAGGACAGGGGAGGAATGAGCAGTTCTTC,CATSRGQGRNEQFF
TRBV19,TRBJ2-1,.,many,TGTGCCAGTAGCACCGACCTATCCGTGGGTGTATATGAGCAGTTCTTC,CASSTDLSVGVYEQFF
TRBV23-1,TRBJ2-7,TRBD1,few,TGCGCCAGCAGTCACGTACAGGGGAGCTCCTACGAGCAGTACTTC,CASSHVQGSSYEQYF
TRBV30,TRBJ2-7,.,few,TGTGCCTGGAGTGTGGGCAGGGCCTACGAGCAGTACTTC,CAWSVGRAYEQYF
TRBV19,TRBJ1-2,.,.,TGTGCCAGTAGTATAGATCTGGCAGGGGTAGGTGGCTACACCTTC,CASSIDLAGVGGYTF
TRBV4-2,TRBJ2-3,.,.,TGTGCCAGCAGCCAATCCTTTGGGGGACCACACACAGATACGCAGTATTTT,CASSQSFGGPHTDTQYF
TRBV29-1,TRBJ1-1,.,.,TGCAGCACCTGGGGTGACACTGAAGCTTTCTTT,CSTWGDTEAFF
TRBV29-1,TRBJ2-5,TRBD2,.,TGCAGCGTTGAGACGGGAGGGACCCAGTACTTC,CSVETGGTQYF
TRBV5-6,TRBJ2-5,TRBD2,.,TGTGCCAGCAGCCCGGGCTGGACTAGCGGGGTGCAAGAGACCCAGTACTTC,CASSPGWTSGVQETQYF
TRBV5-4,TRBJ2-3,.,.,TGTGCCAGCAGCCCCTCCGAGGGTAGGGGATTTGATACGCAGTATTTT,CASSPSEGRGFDTQYF
TRBV5-1,TRBJ2-7,.,few,TGCGCCAGCAGCTTGGTGGGGCCAGCTGAGCAGTACTTC,CASSLVGPAEQYF
TRBV30,TRBJ1-5,.,.,TGTGCCTGGAGTCCCGGCCACAATCAGCCCCAGCATTTT,CAWSPGHNQPQHF
TRBV4-2,TRBJ1-5,.,.,TGTGCCAGCAGCCAAGACGAGGGAGGATATCAGCCCCAGCATTTT,CASSQDEGGYQPQHF
TRBV9,TRBJ1-4,TRBD1,.,TGTGCCAGCAGCCCGGGGGACAGTGAAAAACTGTTTTTT,CASSPGDSEKLFF
TRBV27,TRBJ2-1,TRBD1,few,TGTGCCAGCAGTTTTTCCACGGGACAGGTTGTTTCCAATGAGCAGTTCTTC,CASSFSTGQVVSNEQFF
TRBV7-9,TRBJ1-2,.,.,TGTGCCAGCGTACAGGGAAGTAACTATGGCTACACCTTC,CASVQGSNYGYTF
TRBV13,TRBJ2-1,.,few,TGTGCCAGCAGCTTGGGACGCGATGAGCAGTTCTTC,CASSLGRDEQFF
TRBV10-2,TRBJ1-1,.,.,TGCGCCAGCAGTGAGTCGGGGGGGAACACTGAAGCTTTCTTT,CASSESGGNTEAFF
TRBV6-6,TRBJ2-5,.,.,TGTGCCAGCAGTTACAGCGGCGGAGGCACCTTGCAGTACTTC,CASSYSGGGTLQYF
TRBV5-6,TRBJ1-2,.,.,TGTGCCAGCAGCCCTGGAGAGAGCTATGGCTACACCTTC,CASSPGESYGYTF
TRBV10-2,TRBJ2-1,.,.,TGCGCCAGCAGTGACGAAGGGGATGAGCAGTTCTTC,CASSDEGDEQFF
TRBV2,TRBJ2-3,.,.,TGTGCCAGTAGGTATAGGCCATCAGATACGCAGTATTTT,CASRYRPSDTQYF
TRBV6-5,TRBJ2-1,TRBD1,.,TGTGCCAGCCAGGGACAGGGCTATAACAATGAGCAGTTCTTC,CASQGQGYNNEQFF
TRBV27,TRBJ2-7,TRBD2,few,TGTGCCAGCAGCATCGGCGGACTAGCTGTCGAGCAGTACTTC,CASSIGGLAVEQYF
TRBV7-6,TRBJ1-5,.,.,TGTGCCAGCAGCTTAGGGGCCGCCAGCAATCAGCCCCAGCATTTT,CASSLGAASNQPQHF
TRBV29-1,TRBJ2-1,.,.,TGCAGCGCCCCAACAGGGATAGGGCAGTTCTTC,CSAPTGIGQFF
TRBV4-3,TRBJ2-2,.,many,TGCGCCAGCAGCCAAGATGGGCTTCGGGCTACGAACACCGGGGAGCTGTTTTTT,CASSQDGLRATNTGELFF